The clone carrying this T cell receptor beta chain has at least ten counts. Antigen: not known. This entry is derived from a study of T cells in Graves' hyperthyroidism and ophthalmopathy. This CDR3 has 13 amino acids. The ends were cut back, 0 bases at V and 7 bases at J, with 7 bases in the middle. Germline-derived CDR1 and CDR2 are KGHSH and LQKENI. Researchers took RNA transcripts and amplified the TCR beta CDR3 regions from them. The HTBI primer set served for first-round RT-PCR of the TCR CDR3. TCRdb re-called the multiplex PCR reads through MiXCR, storing one row per CDR3 protein. The sample has around 600,000 distinct CDR3 sequences, approximately 14% seen once. Study findings and constraints: Ophthalmopathy and stable hyperthyroidism were separated by a 13 V-J model. Most clonotypes expanded in thyroid above 0.001 were likewise present in blood.

Material: blood. This clonotype was sampled from a woman in her 50s with Graves' ophthalmopathy. The chain carries TRBV18 and TRBJ2-4; D possibly uses TRBD1 or TRBD2 (5 bases each). The CDR3 reads CASSPPGENIQYF. DNA of the CDR3: TGTGCCAGCTCACCACCGGGGGAGAACATTCAGTACTTC.